This T cell receptor beta chain was found in a study of shared clonotypes between healthy human individuals. General study results and limits: Non-shared clonotypes had lower generation probabilities than clonotypes shared by all four sorted-subset donors. About 5.2% was the fraction of naive CD4 clonotypes found shared across a few donors. Clonotype sharing among the donors was expected to vary with sequencing depth.

Per the germline V gene, CDR1 is SGHRS and CDR2 is YFSETQ. V shed 4 bases and J shed 12 bases, with 17 bases lying between them. The CDR3 length is 12 residues. With respect to this clone: Its target is unknown.

Sequencing used immunoSEQ multiplex PCR; TCRdb keeps in-frame clones, though not all of them. The sample lists 190,000 or so clones; over 50% were seen once. Sequencing input: memory CD4+ T cells sorted from blood. Subset here: CD45RA-negative fraction. The gene calls are TRBV5-1 and TRBJ2-7; no definite D call. This clonotype was sampled from a man aged 25-45 years in good health. For the CDR3, the DNA is TGCGCCAGCAGCCAGCCCGGGTTAGGTCTGTACTTC. Translated: CASSQPGLGLYF.